This TCR beta chain was sequenced for a study of control samples from healthy donors and cancer patients. V lost 1 base to trimming and J lost 3 bases, with 12 bases between them. This CDR3 is 15 amino acids long. Looked up from germline, CDR1 is SGHDT and CDR2 is YYEEEE. Using immunoSEQ multiplex PCR, the repertoire was profiled, and TCRdb retains in-frame clones only, with some absent. The data show about 180,000 clones, just over 90% seen once. Sequencing was carried out using blood. V gene TRBV5-6 combines with J gene TRBJ2-3; D unclear. This receptor was identified in a man aged 30 to 39 in good health. The CDR3 region is CASSLWAPETDTQYF. The CDR3 nucleotides read TGTGCCAGCAGCTTGTGGGCACCCGAGACAGATACGCAGTATTTT.